The 13 T cell receptor beta chains in this list originate from one sample, sequenced in a study of shared clonotypes between healthy human individuals. This table comes from immunoSEQ multiplex PCR, and its TCRdb copy is limited to in-frame clones, with some not included. The data contain about 2.1 million clones, just under 95% of them singletons. Terminally differentiated effector memory CD45RA+ cells were left out of the naive CD8 fraction, which was CD45RO-negative and positively selected for CCR7. Source material: naive CD8+ T cells from PBMCs. All receptors derive from a young man in good health. Some clones in this sample may be carry-over from other donors' samples.

The rearrangement links TRBV27 to TRBJ2-1; 14 bases align to TRBD2. V was pared by 4 bases and J by 1 base, with 6 bases of the junction left unmatched. Looked up from germline, CDR1 is MNHEY and CDR2 is SMNVEV (reference sequence). The CDR3 contains 18 residues. The CDR3 loop is CASSSGLAGDLSYNEQFF. CDR3 bases: TGTGCCAGCAGTTCGGGACTAGCGGGAGATTTATCCTACAATGAGCAGTTCTTC.

This chain links TRBV7-2 with TRBJ2-1, with D perhaps matching TRBD2 (6 bases). The CDR3 has 18 residues. The germline V gene has CDR1 SGHTA and CDR2 FQGNSA. V gave up 6 bases and J gave up 2 bases, with 23 bases separating them. The CDR3: CASSSNSGGNGPYNEQFF. The CDR3 bases are TGTGCCAGCAGTTCTAACAGTGGGGGGAATGGCCCCTACAATGAGCAGTTCTTC.

The count of this clone is one. The chain is built from TRBV5-1 and TRBJ1-2; D is unresolved. The CDR3 totals 15 residues. The ends were cut back, 5 bases at V and 3 bases at J, with 17 bases in the middle. Per the germline V gene, CDR1 is SGHRS and CDR2 is YFSETQ. The CDR3 region is CASRGFTDEYYGYTF. The CDR3 nucleotides are TGCGCCAGCAGAGGTTTTACGGACGAATACTATGGCTACACCTTC.

The chain joins TRBV30 to TRBJ1-4; D is uncertain. The CDR3 extends over 13 amino acids. V gave up 1 base and J gave up 8 bases, with 11 bases separating them. Germline CDR1 reads GTSNPN; CDR2 reads SVGIG (reference sequence). CDR3 amino acids: CAWSESRWEKLFF. CDR3 bases: TGTGCCTGGAGTGAGTCCCGTTGGGAAAAACTGTTTTTT.

V and J are TRBV4-1 and TRBJ2-1; D gene uncertain. V lost 1 base and J lost 4, with 8 bases in between. The CDR3 is 14 residues long. Germline-derived CDR1 and CDR2 are MGHRA and YSYEKL. The CDR3, as DNA: TGCGCCAGCAGCCAAGCACGCAGTTACAATGAGCAGTTCTTC. Translation: CASSQARSYNEQFF.

Concerning this clone: A much larger clone differs from this one at a single base, so this may be a read error. The V call is TRBV5-6, the J call TRBJ1-1; D unresolved. Germline CDR1 is SGHDT and CDR2 is YYEEEE. The length of the CDR3 is 12 residues. V lost 2 bases, J lost 4 bases, and 6 bases lay in between. CDR3 DNA sequence: TGTGCCAGCAGCTTTGGGGTCACTGAAGCTTTCTTT. Translating it yields CASSFGVTEAFF. Based on the CDR3 plus reference TRBV5-6 and TRBJ1-1, the full variable domain is DAGVTQSPTHLIKTRGQQVTLRCSPKSGHDTVSWYQQALGQGPQFIFQYYEEEERQRGNFPDRFSGHQFPNYSSELNVNALLLGDSALYLCASSFGVTEAFFGQGTRLTVV.

Here the CDR3 reads CASSQDLREDTGELFF. For the CDR3, the DNA is TGTGCCAGCAGCCAAGATTTGCGGGAGGACACCGGGGAGCTGTTTTTT. The rearrangement links TRBV4-2 to TRBJ2-2; 8 positions match TRBD2. The CDR3 covers 16 residues. The trim removed 0 bases at V and 3 bases at J, leaving 3 bases unmatched. The germline gives CDR1 LGHNA, CDR2 YNFKEQ.

V and J are TRBV9 and TRBJ2-7; TRBD1 is a possible D gene (5 bases). Trimming pared 0 bases from V and 0 bases from J, leaving 10 bases between. The CDR3 runs 15 residues. Per germline, CDR1 SGDLS and CDR2 YYNGEE. CDR3 sequence reads: CASSVEDTYSYEQYF. CDR3 coding DNA: TGTGCCAGCAGCGTAGAGGACACCTACTCCTACGAGCAGTACTTC.

The V gene is TRBV10-3, the J gene TRBJ2-1; D not resolved. This CDR3 region has 14 residues. CDR1 is ENHRY, CDR2 SYGVKD, per germline. Trimming left V 4 bases short and J 5 bases short, with 12 bases between. The CDR3 sequence is CAISVRPENNEQFF. CDR3 sequence (DNA): TGTGCCATCAGTGTTCGTCCGGAAAACAATGAGCAGTTCTTC.

The chain combines TRBV5-4 with TRBJ2-5; D is possibly TRBD2 (6 bases). The CDR3 is 17 residues long. V dropped 0 bases and J dropped 4 bases, with 19 bases sitting between them. From germline, CDR1 is SGHNT and CDR2 YYREEE (reference sequence). The CDR3 here is CASSLAITSTRGETQYF. CDR3 DNA: TGTGCCAGCAGCTTGGCCATAACTAGCACGAGGGGAGAGACCCAGTACTTC. Variable domain in full (rest from reference TRBV5-4 and TRBJ2-5): ETGVTQSPTHLIKTRGQQVTLRCSSQSGHNTVSWYQQALGQGPQFIFQYYREEENGRGNFPPRFSGLQFPNYSSELNVNALELDDSALYLCASSLAITSTRGETQYFGPGTRLLVL.

The rearrangement joins TRBV30 to TRBJ2-1; 12 positions agree with TRBD2. The CDR3 contains 16 residues. Trimming cost V 1 base and J 4 bases; bases outside gene matches: 5. CDR1 GTSNPN and CDR2 SVGIG come from the germline V gene (reference sequence). The CDR3 nucleotides are TGTGCCTGGAGTGGGATGGGACTAGCGGGTTACAATGAGCAGTTCTTC. It translates to CAWSGMGLAGYNEQFF.

The rearrangement joins TRBV5-1 to TRBJ2-7; 8 bases match TRBD1. Germline CDR1 is SGHRS and CDR2 is YFSETQ. The CDR3 spans 16 residues. Losses at the gene ends were 4 bases for V and 3 bases for J; bases not matched to a gene: 12. CDR3 coding DNA: TGCGCCAGCAGCCTGACGGTTCGGGACAGGAGCTACGAGCAGTACTTC. Its translation is CASSLTVRDRSYEQYF.

The sample holds one count of this clone. The chain employs TRBV9 and TRBJ2-1; perhaps TRBD2 as D (5 bases). Germline V gives CDR1 SGDLS, CDR2 YYNGEE. The CDR3 is made up of 15 amino acids. V lost 1 base and J lost 3, with 11 bases in between. The CDR3 reads CASSVNGELYNEQFF. In nucleotides, the CDR3 is TGTGCCAGCAGCGTAAACGGGGAACTCTACAATGAGCAGTTCTTC.